This T cell receptor (beta chain) stems from a study of blood T cell repertoires in COVID-19. Across the study: The origin of the acute and convalescent COVID-19 samples was the United States, Italy and Spain. PBMCs, B-cell-depleted T cells, or T cells were the source of the cDNA or gDNA that made up the material.

As processed by the authors: For nucleated cells, counts were estimated from reference gene primer amplification. Sequencing was performed with immunoSEQ multiplex PCR; in TCRdb, only in-frame clones are kept and a portion is missing. The DNA gave D and trimming, while V, J and clone size come from that table. The data hold approximately 150,000 clones, with approximately 88% observed a single time. Trimming pared 5 bases from V and 0 bases from J, leaving 5 bases between. The CDR3 length is 14 residues. In germline, CDR1 is LNHDA, CDR2 SQIVND (reference sequence). The chain joins TRBV19 to TRBJ1-6; no definite D call. Sequencing was carried out using peripheral blood. This sequence originates from a woman in her forties or fifties with acute or convalescent COVID-19. CDR3: CASSGSSYNSPLHF. CDR3 nucleotides: TGTGCCAGTAGTGGGAGCTCCTATAATTCACCCCTCCACTTT.